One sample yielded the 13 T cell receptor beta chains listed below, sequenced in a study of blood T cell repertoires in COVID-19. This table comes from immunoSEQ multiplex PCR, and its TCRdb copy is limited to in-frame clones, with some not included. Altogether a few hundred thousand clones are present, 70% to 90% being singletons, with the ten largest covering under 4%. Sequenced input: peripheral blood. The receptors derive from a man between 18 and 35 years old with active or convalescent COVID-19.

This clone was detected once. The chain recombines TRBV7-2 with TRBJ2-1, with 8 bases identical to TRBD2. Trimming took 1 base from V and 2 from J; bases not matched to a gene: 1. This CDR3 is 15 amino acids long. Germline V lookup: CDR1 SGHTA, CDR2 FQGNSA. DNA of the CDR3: TGTGCCAGCAGCTTAGGACTAGCGACCTACAATGAGCAGTTCTTC. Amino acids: CASSLGLATYNEQFF.

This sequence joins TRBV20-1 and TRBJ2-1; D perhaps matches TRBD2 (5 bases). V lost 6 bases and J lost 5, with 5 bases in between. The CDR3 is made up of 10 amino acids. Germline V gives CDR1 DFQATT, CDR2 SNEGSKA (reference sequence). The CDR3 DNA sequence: TGCAGTGCGGGAGACAATGAGCAGTTCTTC. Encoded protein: CSAGDNEQFF.

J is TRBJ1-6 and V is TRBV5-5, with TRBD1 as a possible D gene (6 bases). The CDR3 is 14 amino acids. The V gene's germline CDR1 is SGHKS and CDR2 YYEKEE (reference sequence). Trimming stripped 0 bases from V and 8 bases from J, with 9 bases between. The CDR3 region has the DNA TGTGCCAGCAGCTTGGAAACAGGGTATTCACCCCTCCACTTT. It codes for CASSLETGYSPLHF.

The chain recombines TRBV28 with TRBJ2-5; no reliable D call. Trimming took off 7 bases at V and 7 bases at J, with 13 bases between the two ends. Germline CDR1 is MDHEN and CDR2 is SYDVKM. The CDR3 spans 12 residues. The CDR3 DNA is TGTGCCAGCAACCAACCGGGTGTGACCCAGTACTTC. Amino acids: CASNQPGVTQYF.

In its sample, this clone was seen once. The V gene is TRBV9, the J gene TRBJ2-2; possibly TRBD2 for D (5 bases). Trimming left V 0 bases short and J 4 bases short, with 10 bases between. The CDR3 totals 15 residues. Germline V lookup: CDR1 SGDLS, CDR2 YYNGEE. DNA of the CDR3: TGTGCCAGCAGCGTAGGAAGGGAGAGCACCGGGGAGCTGTTTTTT. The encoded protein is CASSVGRESTGELFF. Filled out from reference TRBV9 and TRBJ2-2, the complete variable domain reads DSGVTQTPKHLITATGQRVTLRCSPRSGDLSVYWYQQSLDQGLQFLIQYYNGEERAKGNILERFSAQQFPDLHSELNLSSLELGDSALYFCASSVGRESTGELFFGEGSRLTVL.

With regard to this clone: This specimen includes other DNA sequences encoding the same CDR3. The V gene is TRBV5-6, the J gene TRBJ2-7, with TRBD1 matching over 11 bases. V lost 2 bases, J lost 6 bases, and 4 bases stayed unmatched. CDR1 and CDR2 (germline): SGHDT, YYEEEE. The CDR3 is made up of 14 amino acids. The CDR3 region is CASSFGQGAGEQYF. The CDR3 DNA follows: TGTGCCAGCAGCTTTGGACAGGGGGCAGGCGAGCAGTACTTC. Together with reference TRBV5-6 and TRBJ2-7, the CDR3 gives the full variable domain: DAGVTQSPTHLIKTRGQQVTLRCSPKSGHDTVSWYQQALGQGPQFIFQYYEEEERQRGNFPDRFSGHQFPNYSSELNVNALLLGDSALYLCASSFGQGAGEQYFGPGTRLTVT.

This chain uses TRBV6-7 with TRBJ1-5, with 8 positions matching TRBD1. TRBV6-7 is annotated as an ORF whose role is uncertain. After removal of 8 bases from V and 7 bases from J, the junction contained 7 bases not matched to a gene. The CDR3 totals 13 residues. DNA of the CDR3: TGTGCCAGCTCGGACAGGGACGGCCAGCCCCAGCATTTT. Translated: CASSDRDGQPQHF.

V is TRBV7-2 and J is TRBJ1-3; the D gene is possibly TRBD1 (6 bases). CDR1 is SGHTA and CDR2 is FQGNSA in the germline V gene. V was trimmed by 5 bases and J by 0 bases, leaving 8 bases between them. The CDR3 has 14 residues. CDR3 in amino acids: CASSRDNSGNTIYF. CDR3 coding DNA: TGTGCCAGCAGCAGGGACAACTCTGGAAACACCATATATTTT. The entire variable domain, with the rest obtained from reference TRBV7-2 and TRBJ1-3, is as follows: GAGVSQSPSNKVTEKGKDVELRCDPISGHTALYWYRQSLGQGLEFLIYFQGNSAPDKSGLPSDRFSAERTGGSVSTLTIQRTQQEDSAVYLCASSRDNSGNTIYFGEGSWLTVV.

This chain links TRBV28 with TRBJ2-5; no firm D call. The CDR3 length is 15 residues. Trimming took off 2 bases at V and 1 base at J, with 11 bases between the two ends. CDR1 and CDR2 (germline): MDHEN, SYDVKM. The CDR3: CASSLESRFQETQYF. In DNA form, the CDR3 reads TGTGCCAGCAGTTTAGAGTCCCGATTCCAAGAGACCCAGTACTTC.

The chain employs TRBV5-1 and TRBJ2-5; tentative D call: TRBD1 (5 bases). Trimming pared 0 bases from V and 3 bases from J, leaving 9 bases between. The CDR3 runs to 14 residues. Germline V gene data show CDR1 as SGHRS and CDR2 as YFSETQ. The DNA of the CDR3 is TGCGCCAGCAGCTTGGGACAGTCTGAAGAGACCCAGTACTTC. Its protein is CASSLGQSEETQYF.

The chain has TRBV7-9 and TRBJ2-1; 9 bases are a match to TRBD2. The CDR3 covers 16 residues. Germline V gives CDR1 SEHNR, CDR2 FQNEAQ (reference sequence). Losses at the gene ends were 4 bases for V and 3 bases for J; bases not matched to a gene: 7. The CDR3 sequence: CASSSFSGGRYNEQFF. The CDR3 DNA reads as TGTGCCAGCAGCTCGTTTAGCGGGGGCCGCTACAATGAGCAGTTCTTC.

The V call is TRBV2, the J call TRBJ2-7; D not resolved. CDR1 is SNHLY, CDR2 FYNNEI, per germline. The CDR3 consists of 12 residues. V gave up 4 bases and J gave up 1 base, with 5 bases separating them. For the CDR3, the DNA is TGTGCCAGCAGTGGACATTCCTACGAGCAGTACTTC. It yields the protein CASSGHSYEQYF.

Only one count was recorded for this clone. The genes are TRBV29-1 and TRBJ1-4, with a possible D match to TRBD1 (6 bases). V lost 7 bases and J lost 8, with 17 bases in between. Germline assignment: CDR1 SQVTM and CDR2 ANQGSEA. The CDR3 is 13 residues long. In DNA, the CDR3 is TGCAGCGCAACCAGGGGTATGAAGGAAAAACTGTTTTTT. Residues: CSATRGMKEKLFF.